Below, 19 T cell receptor beta chains from the same sample are listed, as sequenced in a study of blood T cell repertoires in COVID-19. The repertoire was sequenced with immunoSEQ multiplex PCR; TCRdb's copy has only in-frame clones and lacks some. This table holds roughly 200,000 clones, around 85% found once. The sequencing sample was made of peripheral blood. These receptor sequences come from a man aged 45-65 years who had recovered from COVID-19.

The rearrangement links TRBV5-3 to TRBJ2-2; D is possibly TRBD2 (5 bases). TRBV5-3 is recorded as an ORF, its role being uncertain. Trimming cost V 4 bases and J 3 bases, with 16 bases left between them. This CDR3 comprises 16 residues. CDR3 DNA sequence: TGTGCCAGAAGCCAGTGGGGTTGGCGGGACACCGGGGAGCTGTTTTTT. Its translation: CARSQWGWRDTGELFF.

The chain recombines TRBV28 with TRBJ2-1; D perhaps matches TRBD2 (6 bases). V shed 8 bases and J shed 3 bases, with 14 bases lying between them. The germline V gene has CDR1 MDHEN and CDR2 SYDVKM. The CDR3 sequence is 14 residues long. This chain's CDR3 is CASGLLARYNEQFF. CDR3 bases: TGTGCCAGCGGCCTCCTAGCGCGCTACAATGAGCAGTTCTTC.

This clone appeared a single time. The chain has TRBV10-3 and TRBJ2-3; 9 nucleotides match TRBD2. The germline V gene has CDR1 ENHRY and CDR2 SYGVKD. The CDR3 is 17 residues long. Trimming removed 3 bases from V and 5 bases from J; junction bases left unmatched: 12. The CDR3 sequence: CAISDDSGSRRGDTQYF. The CDR3, as DNA: TGTGCCATCAGTGACGATAGCGGGAGCCGCCGGGGAGATACGCAGTATTTT.

This clone turned up a few times. The genes are TRBV7-3 and TRBJ2-3, with 11 bases aligning to TRBD2. Germline assignment: CDR1 SGHTA and CDR2 FQGTGA. The CDR3 is 15 residues long. V shed 5 bases and J 5 bases; nucleotides not matched to a gene: 6. CDR3 coding DNA: TGTGCCAGCAGCGTTAGCGGGAGGGCCGGAGATACGCAGTATTTT. Protein product: CASSVSGRAGDTQYF.

The rearrangement uses TRBV6-2 or TRBV6-3 and TRBJ2-3; 11 bases align to TRBD2. CDR1 and CDR2 from the germline V gene are MNHEY and SVGEGT. The V and J ends lost 5 bases and 0 bases, in that order; junction bases with no gene match: 1. CDR3 size: 15 residues. The CDR3 DNA is TGTGCCAGCAGTCGGACTAGCGGGAGCACAGATACGCAGTATTTT. It specifies CASSRTSGSTDTQYF.

This chain joins TRBV27 and TRBJ2-1, with 13 bases lining up with TRBD2. Germline CDR1 reads MNHEY; CDR2 reads SMNVEV (reference sequence). The length of the CDR3 is 15 residues. The ends lost 3 bases at V and 7 bases at J; junction bases unmatched: 3. For the CDR3, the DNA is TGTGCCAGCAGTTTTCAGACTAGCGGGAGGAATGAGCAGTTCTTC. It is translated as CASSFQTSGRNEQFF.

This chain joins TRBV7-8 and TRBJ2-2; tentative D call: TRBD2 (5 bases). V shed 2 bases and J shed 2 bases, with 9 bases lying between them. The CDR3 totals 15 residues. Germline lookup yields CDR1 SGHVS and CDR2 FQNEAQ. The CDR3 coding sequence is TGTGCCAGCAGCTTACTCAGCGGCAACACCGGGGAGCTGTTTTTT. Residues: CASSLLSGNTGELFF.

The rearrangement joins TRBV28 to TRBJ1-1; possible D gene TRBD1, 6 bases. Germline CDR1 is MDHEN and CDR2 is SYDVKM. Trimming took 6 bases from V and 6 from J, leaving 14 bases between them. This CDR3 comprises 13 residues. DNA for the CDR3: TGTGCCAGCAGCCCATCCAGGGGTGCTGAAGCTTTCTTT. Its translation: CASSPSRGAEAFF.

The V and J genes are TRBV28 and TRBJ2-7, with TRBD2 matching over 10 bases. This CDR3 has 15 residues. V lost 2 bases and J lost 3; bases outside the gene matches: 4. Germline-derived CDR1 and CDR2 are MDHEN and SYDVKM. CDR3 sequence reads: CASSLASGGFYEQYF. CDR3 bases: TGTGCCAGCAGTTTAGCTAGCGGGGGTTTCTACGAGCAGTACTTC.

The chain carries TRBV7-3 and TRBJ2-7, with 7 bases fitting TRBD2. CDR1 is SGHTA and CDR2 is FQGTGA in the germline V gene. Unmatched junction bases numbered 9, after V lost 2 bases and J lost 5 bases. The CDR3 spans 15 residues. The CDR3 is CASSLAAAGHHEQYF. CDR3 DNA sequence: TGTGCCAGCAGCTTAGCTGCAGCGGGGCACCACGAGCAGTACTTC.

This clone appeared a single time. The rearrangement joins TRBV24-1 to TRBJ2-2; 12 positions match TRBD2. The CDR3 loop spans 16 amino acids. Germline lookup yields CDR1 KGHDR and CDR2 SFDVKD. J lost 4 bases, V lost 4 bases, and 3 bases had no gene match. The CDR3 reads CATSERTSGITGELFF. CDR3 sequence (DNA): TGTGCCACCAGTGAACGGACTAGCGGGATCACCGGGGAGCTGTTTTTT.

This clone was seen repeatedly, ten times or more. V is TRBV28 and J is TRBJ1-5; D uncertain. CDR1 is MDHEN and CDR2 is SYDVKM in the germline V gene. Trimming took 1 base from V and 1 from J, leaving 14 bases between them. The CDR3 consists of 17 residues. The CDR3 DNA is TGTGCCAGCAGTTTATACGGGAGGTCAACGAGCAATCAGCCCCAGCATTTT. Its translation: CASSLYGRSTSNQPQHF.

The CDR3 sequence: CASSQNGGGFQETQYF. Written as DNA, the CDR3 is TGTGCCAGCAGCCAAAACGGGGGAGGGTTCCAAGAGACCCAGTACTTC. The chain is built from TRBV7-3 and TRBJ2-5, with 7 bases aligning to TRBD2. The CDR3 length is 16 residues. Per germline, CDR1 SGHTA and CDR2 FQGTGA. Trimming at V came to 5 bases and at J to 1 base, leaving 10 bases not matched to a gene.

The chain has TRBV5-1 and TRBJ2-1; a weak D match, TRBD2 (6 bases). Per the germline V gene, CDR1 is SGHRS and CDR2 is YFSETQ. The CDR3 extends over 17 amino acids. V was trimmed by 0 bases and J by 8 bases, leaving 21 bases between them. The CDR3 protein is CASSLDGGATPSHEQFF. Written as DNA, the CDR3 is TGCGCCAGCAGCTTGGATGGAGGGGCTACCCCATCCCATGAGCAGTTCTTC.

This clone has only a few counts. This chain links TRBV4-2 with TRBJ2-1; no reliable D call. V gave up 4 bases and J gave up 0 bases, with 13 bases separating them. Germline CDR1 and CDR2: LGHNA and YNFKEQ. The CDR3 runs 16 residues. The CDR3 sequence is CASSPNSLSSYNEQFF. CDR3 bases: TGTGCCAGCAGCCCAAATAGCCTGAGCTCCTACAATGAGCAGTTCTTC.

The chain is built from TRBV27 and TRBJ2-3; 8 positions match TRBD2. This CDR3 has 13 amino acids. J lost 2 bases, V lost 6 bases, and 1 base had no gene match. Germline V CDR1 and CDR2: MNHEY, SMNVEV (reference sequence). As DNA, the CDR3 is TGTGCCAGCAGACTAGCGGACACAGATACGCAGTATTTT. Translated: CASRLADTDTQYF.

V gene TRBV13 combines with J gene TRBJ2-7, with 9 bases that match TRBD1. Germline loops: CDR1 PRHDT, CDR2 FYEKMQ (reference sequence). The CDR3 contains 14 residues. J was trimmed by 3 bases and V by 4 bases; bases with no gene match: 4. The DNA of the CDR3 is TGTGCCAGCAGCTCCCGGGACAGGGACTACGAGCAGTACTTC. Its translation: CASSSRDRDYEQYF.

This CDR3 is CASSEEGKSYNEQFF. CDR3 DNA: TGTGCCAGCAGCGAGGAGGGGAAATCCTACAATGAGCAGTTCTTC. This sequence joins TRBV13 and TRBJ2-1, with D perhaps matching TRBD2 (6 bases). This CDR3 is 15 amino acids long. Trimming took off 5 bases at V and 1 base at J, with 12 bases between the two ends. Germline V CDR1 and CDR2: PRHDT, FYEKMQ (reference sequence).

This clone was seen only once. This chain connects TRBV5-1 to TRBJ1-4; D is possibly TRBD1 (5 bases). Germline V gene lookup returns CDR1 SGHRS and CDR2 YFSETQ. The CDR3 sequence is 14 residues long. V was cut by 1 base and J by 5 bases, with 9 bases left in between. CDR3 sequence (DNA): TGCGCCAGCAGCTTGCAGGGAAACAATGAAAAACTGTTTTTT. Translation: CASSLQGNNEKLFF.